The 6 T cell receptor beta chains listed next were all sequenced from one sample in a study of response to subunit inactivated influenza vaccine. TCRdb recomputed calls from the RT-PCR reads with MiXCR, one row per CDR3 protein. The data hold some 300,000 distinct CDR3 sequences, with roughly 22% observed a single time. The source was PBMCs from blood, collected 21 months after vaccination. Source of these receptors: a man between 50 and 75 years old who received an inactivated influenza vaccine.

This chain joins TRBV7-2 and TRBJ1-4; 10 positions match TRBD1. The CDR3 is 17 residues long. V lost 8 bases and J lost 11; bases outside the gene matches: 20. Germline assignment: CDR1 SGHTA and CDR2 FQGNSA. CDR3 DNA sequence: TGTGCCAGCGGCCGATTAGGGGGAATTGGGACAGGGGAGAAACTGTTTTTT. The encoded protein is CASGRLGGIGTGEKLFF.

For this clonotype: It may be a read error: a sequence one base away is much more abundant. The chain joins TRBV12-3 or TRBV12-4 to TRBJ2-5; no reliable D call. The CDR3 covers 12 residues. With 7 bases removed from V and 6 bases from J, the gap between germline ends came to 12 bases. This chain's CDR3 is CASTDQRKTQYF. The CDR3 region has the DNA TGTGCCAGCACCGATCAGAGGAAGACCCAGTACTTC.

This clonotype was seen more than once but under ten times. The genes are TRBV5-1 and TRBJ1-2; 7 bases fit TRBD1. CDR3 size: 14 residues. The trim removed 4 bases at V and 4 bases at J, leaving 7 bases unmatched. CDR1 SGHRS and CDR2 YFSETQ come from the germline V gene. CDR3 sequence: CASSPGQETYGYTF. DNA of the CDR3: TGCGCCAGCAGCCCCGGACAGGAGACCTATGGCTACACCTTC.

This clonotype was seen a handful of times. The rearrangement links TRBV10-2 to TRBJ1-2; possible D gene TRBD1, 6 bases. Germline V gene data show CDR1 as WSHSY and CDR2 as SAAADI. Trimming removed 4 bases from V and 4 bases from J, with 16 bases in between. This CDR3 has 15 amino acids. The CDR3: CASSGSLQGIYGYTF. The CDR3 DNA is TGCGCCAGCAGTGGCTCGTTACAGGGTATCTATGGCTACACCTTC.

The chain links TRBV12-3 or TRBV12-4 to TRBJ2-3; 8 bases align to TRBD2. V lost 8 bases and J lost 0; bases outside the gene matches: 4. This CDR3 is 14 amino acids long. This CDR3 reads CASVQRESTDTQYF. CDR3 bases: TGTGCCAGCGTCCAGCGGGAGAGCACAGATACGCAGTATTTT.

This clonotype was counted a few times. Given a much more abundant clone one base away, this may be a read error. V usage is TRBV12-3 or TRBV12-4 and J usage is TRBJ1-1; D unresolved. The CDR3 spans 13 residues. The CDR3 DNA follows: TGTGCCAGCAGAGATGGGGTTGCCACTGAAGCTTTATTT. Its translation is CASRDGVATEALF.